The rows below give T cell receptor beta chains drawn from one sample of a study of T cell repertoires in cytomegalovirus infection. TCRdb recomputed calls from the reads with MiXCR, one row per CDR3 protein. This table has fewer than 550,000 distinct CDR3 sequences, roughly 10% appearing once. Sample: PBMCs. The receptors originated from a human donor in good health (CMV status not recorded). Some clones in this sample may be carry-over from other donors' samples. Each CDR3 is given with its conserved first and last residue. D genes are given only for firm matches. Only part of the rows carry a size: once, few, many, or a class if the clone is expanded.

-	TRBV5-4	TRBJ1-1	few	TGTGCCAGCAGCTTGGCCACACCGAACACTGAAGCTTTCTTT	CASSLATPNTEAFF
-	TRBV7-9	TRBJ2-2	many	TGTGCCAGCAGCGAAGGGCAGGGGAACACCGGGGAGCTGTTTTTT	CASSEGQGNTGELFF
-	TRBV6-1	TRBJ1-1	many	TGTGCCAGCAGTGGGGATTACACTGAAGCTTTCTTT	CASSGDYTEAFF
TRBD1	TRBV27	TRBJ2-7	many	TGTGCCAGCAGTTTATTTATGCAGGGGGCAGGAGAGCAGTACTTC	CASSLFMQGAGEQYF
-	TRBV2	TRBJ1-2	few	TGTGCCAGCAGGCCTTCGGGGGGGGCTGTCTATGGCTACACCTTC	CASRPSGGAVYGYTF
TRBD1	TRBV7-9	TRBJ1-4	many	TGTGCCACCACGACAGGGGCTAATGAAAAACTGTTTTTT	CATTTGANEKLFF
TRBD1	TRBV7-2	TRBJ1-4	many	TGTGCCAGCAGCCTATCGCAGGGGGCAACTAATGAAAAACTGTTTTTT	CASSLSQGATNEKLFF
-	TRBV12-3/TRBV12-4	TRBJ2-7	-	TGTGCCAGCAGTCTGACCGGGACACTTTTTGGCGAGCAGTACTTC	CASSLTGTLFGEQYF
TRBD2	TRBV18	TRBJ2-7	-	TGTGCCAGCTCACCCCGCGGGAGCGGCTACGAGCAGTACTTC	CASSPRGSGYEQYF
TRBD1	TRBV2	TRBJ2-7	-	TGTGCCAGCAAGACAGGGAGGCAGTACTTC	CASKTGRQYF
-	TRBV18	TRBJ1-3	many	TGTGCCAGCTCAACAGGGTCAGGAAACACCATATATTTT	CASSTGSGNTIYF
-	TRBV5-1	TRBJ1-5	-	TGCGCCAGCAGCTTGGAAGGCTTAAGCGCGCCCCAGCATTTT	CASSLEGLSAPQHF